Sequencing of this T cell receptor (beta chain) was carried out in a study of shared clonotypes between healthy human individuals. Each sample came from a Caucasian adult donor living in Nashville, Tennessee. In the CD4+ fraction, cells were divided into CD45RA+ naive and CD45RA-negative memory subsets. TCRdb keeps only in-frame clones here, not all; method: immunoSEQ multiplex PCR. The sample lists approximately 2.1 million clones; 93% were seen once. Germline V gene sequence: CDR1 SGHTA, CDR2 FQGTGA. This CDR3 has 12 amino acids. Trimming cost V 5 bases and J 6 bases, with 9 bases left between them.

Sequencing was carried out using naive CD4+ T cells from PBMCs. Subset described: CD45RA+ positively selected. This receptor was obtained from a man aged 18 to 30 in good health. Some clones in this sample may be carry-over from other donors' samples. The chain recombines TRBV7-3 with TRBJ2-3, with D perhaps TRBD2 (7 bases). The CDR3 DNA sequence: TGTGCCAGCAGCGGGGGGGCGGATACGCAGTATTTT. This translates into CASSGGADTQYF.